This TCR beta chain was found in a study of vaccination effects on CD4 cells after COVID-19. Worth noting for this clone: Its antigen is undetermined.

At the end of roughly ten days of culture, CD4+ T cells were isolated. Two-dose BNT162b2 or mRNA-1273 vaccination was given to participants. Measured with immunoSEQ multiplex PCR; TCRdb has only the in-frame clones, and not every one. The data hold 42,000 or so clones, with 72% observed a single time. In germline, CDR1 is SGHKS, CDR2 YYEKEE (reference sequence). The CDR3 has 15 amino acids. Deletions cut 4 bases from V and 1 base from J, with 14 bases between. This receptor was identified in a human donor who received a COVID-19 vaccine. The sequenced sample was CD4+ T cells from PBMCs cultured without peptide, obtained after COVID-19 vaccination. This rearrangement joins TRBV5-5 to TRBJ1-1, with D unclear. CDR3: CASSPGPNPNTEAFF. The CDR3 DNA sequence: TGTGCCAGCAGCCCAGGACCAAATCCGAACACTGAAGCTTTCTTT.